These 10 T cell receptor beta chains share one sample of origin, sequenced in a study of human T cells and chemical hapten exposure. MiXCR, run by TCRdb on the RACE reads, gives a single entry per CDR3 protein. The sample carries 350,000 to 450,000 distinct CDR3 sequences, about 5.1% recorded once. Noted time point: pre-sensitization, week 0. As to treatment: therapeutic diphenylcyclopropenone sensitization with weekly scalp DPC. This specimen was whole blood, taken in connection with sensitization to the hapten diphenylcyclopropenone (DPC). These receptors came from a woman in her fifties or sixties with alopecia areata. Some clones in this sample may be carry-over from other donors' samples.

This clonotype has a count of ten or more. The chain employs TRBV5-4 and TRBJ2-3; no reliable D call. CDR3 length: 18 amino acids. The V end lost 0 bases, the J end lost 0 bases, and 17 bases lay between the germline ends. CDR1 is SGHNT, CDR2 YYREEE, per germline (reference sequence). CDR3 residues: CASSLAWATYSSTDTQYF. In DNA form, the CDR3 reads TGTGCCAGCAGCTTGGCCTGGGCTACCTATTCTAGCACAGATACGCAGTATTTT.

This clonotype was recorded many times. The rearrangement links TRBV7-9 to TRBJ2-3; D is uncertain. The CDR3 sequence is 12 residues long. Germline V gene lookup returns CDR1 SEHNR and CDR2 FQNEAQ (reference sequence). V was clipped by 5 bases and J by 4 bases, with 7 bases between them. The CDR3 coding sequence is TGTGCCAGCAGCAAACCTCCAGATACGCAGTATTTT. This gives the protein CASSKPPDTQYF.

This clonotype was seen a handful of times. DNA of the CDR3: TGTGCCAGCAGTTTCACAGGGGAAGGCACAGATACGCAGTATTTT. This gives the protein CASSFTGEGTDTQYF. The V call is TRBV2, the J call TRBJ2-3; TRBD1 matches 7 bases. The length of the CDR3 is 15 residues. After removal of 5 bases from V and 1 base from J, the junction contained 6 bases not matched to a gene. CDR1 SNHLY and CDR2 FYNNEI come from the germline V gene.

This clonotype was seen a few times. The chain joins TRBV6-2 or TRBV6-3 to TRBJ2-3; D unresolved. Deletions cut 6 bases from V and 2 bases from J, with 15 bases between. CDR3 length equals 15 residues. CDR1 and CDR2 from the germline V gene are MNHEY and SVGEGT. For the CDR3, the DNA is TGTGCCAGCAGCAGGAAACAGAATCCCACAGATACGCAGTATTTT. Encoded protein: CASSRKQNPTDTQYF.

This clonotype was counted ten times or more. This chain uses TRBV7-2 with TRBJ2-1, with D maybe TRBD2 (5 bases). Germline V CDR1 and CDR2: SGHTA, FQGNSA. Trimming left V 7 bases short and J 9 bases short, with 25 bases between. This CDR3 region has 16 residues. Here the CDR3 reads CASTRGGSPPLLEQFF. In DNA, the CDR3 is TGTGCCAGCACCAGAGGCGGGTCACCGCCGCTTCTTGAGCAGTTCTTC.

The J gene is TRBJ2-3, the V gene TRBV2, with 9 positions matching TRBD1. J lost 1 base, V lost 6 bases, and 11 bases had no gene match. The CDR3 length is 17 residues. Per the germline V gene, CDR1 is SNHLY and CDR2 is FYNNEI. The CDR3 sequence is CASSGNTGGAGTDTQYF. CDR3 coding DNA: TGTGCCAGCAGCGGTAACACAGGGGGCGCAGGCACAGATACGCAGTATTTT. The whole variable domain, filled in from reference TRBV2 and TRBJ2-3, reads EPEVTQTPSHQVTQMGQEVILRCVPISNHLYFYWYRQILGQKVEFLVSFYNNEISEKSEIFDDQFSVERPDGSNFTLKIRSTKLEDSAMYFCASSGNTGGAGTDTQYFGPGTRLTVL.

The sample holds a few counts of this clonotype. The V and J genes are TRBV20-1 and TRBJ1-5; D call uncertain. The CDR3 runs to 16 residues. V was trimmed by 3 bases and J by 0 bases, leaving 15 bases between them. CDR1 and CDR2 (germline): DFQATT, SNEGSKA (reference sequence). In nucleotides, the CDR3 is TGCAGTGCTAGTTTTCTCCCCGACTATAGCAATCAGCCCCAGCATTTT. Its translation: CSASFLPDYSNQPQHF.

In its sample, this clonotype was seen a few times. This sequence joins TRBV5-1 and TRBJ1-1; 7 nucleotides align to TRBD1. The CDR3 has 14 amino acids. The junction had 9 bases not matched to a gene; V was cut back by 6 bases and J by 4 bases. Looked up from germline, CDR1 is SGHRS and CDR2 is YFSETQ. The CDR3 is CASTETGAGTEAFF. CDR3 bases: TGCGCCAGCACCGAAACAGGGGCGGGCACTGAAGCTTTCTTT.

At least ten counts were recorded for this clonotype. This chain uses TRBV4-3 with TRBJ2-3; 11 nucleotides match TRBD2. Germline V CDR1 and CDR2: LGHNA, YSLEER. V gave up 0 bases and J gave up 5 bases; unmatched junction bases: 1. CDR3 length: 15 residues. The CDR3 DNA follows: TGCGCCAGCAGCCAAGATGGGACTAGCGGAGATACGCAGTATTTT. Its protein is CASSQDGTSGDTQYF.

This clonotype turned up a few times. The chain joins TRBV7-2 to TRBJ2-1; D might be TRBD1 or TRBD2, each matching 5 bases. There are 15 residues in the CDR3. The germline CDR1 and CDR2 sequences are SGHTA and FQGNSA. Trimming took off 1 base at V and 5 bases at J, with 12 bases between the two ends. This chain's CDR3 is CASSLVGDPNNEQFF. The CDR3 region has the DNA TGTGCCAGCAGCTTAGTCGGGGACCCCAACAATGAGCAGTTCTTC.